Below, 25 T cell receptor beta chains from the same sample are listed, as sequenced in a study of vaccination and CD4 T cells after COVID-19. The treatment denotes: approximately nine-day PBMC culture with coronavirus spike peptide pools or control peptides (ViraFEST assay). Sequenced with the Oncomine TCR Beta short-read assay was DNA taken from cultured CD4+ T cells. Each CDR3 protein is one row after TCRdb ran MiXCR on the PCR reads. The sample holds over 14,000 distinct CDR3 sequences; more than 40% are singletons and the top ten take approximately 12%. No antigen has been identified for these receptors. Sequenced input: CD4+ T cells from blood, cultured in vitro. These TCRs come from a human donor who had recovered from COVID-19.

This chain connects TRBV7-8 to TRBJ2-7, with a tentative D call TRBD2 (5 bases). CDR3 size: 16 residues. Germline assignment: CDR1 SGHVS and CDR2 FQNEAQ. Trimming stripped 1 base from V and 0 bases from J, with 13 bases between. For the CDR3, the DNA is TGTGCCAGCAGCTTAGGTGCAGCGGCAAGCTCCTACGAGCAGTACTTC. Translated: CASSLGAAASSYEQYF. The full variable domain, rest sourced from reference TRBV7-8 and TRBJ2-7, is GAGVSQSPRYKVAKRGQDVALRCDPISGHVSLFWYQQALGQGPEFLTYFQNEAQLDKSGLPSDRFFAERPEGSVSTLKIQRTQQEDSAVYLCASSLGAAASSYEQYFGPGTRLTVT.

A few counts support this clonotype. The rearrangement joins TRBV6-1 to TRBJ2-7; 12 positions agree with TRBD1. This CDR3 spans 13 amino acids. The germline V gene has CDR1 MNHNS and CDR2 SASEGT. Losses at the gene ends were 8 bases for V and 2 bases for J; bases not matched to a gene: 1. CDR3 sequence: CASGDRGPYEQYF. The CDR3 DNA reads as TGTGCCAGCGGGGACAGGGGGCCCTACGAGCAGTACTTC.

The chain recombines TRBV28 with TRBJ2-3, with 12 bases identical to TRBD2. The CDR3 totals 21 residues. From germline, CDR1 is MDHEN and CDR2 SYDVKM. Unmatched junction bases numbered 20, after V lost 7 bases and J lost 0 bases. The CDR3 nucleotides read TGTGCCAGCACTGTAGGGACTAGCGGGTACTTAAGGGCCTATAGCACAGATACGCAGTATTTT. This codes for CASTVGTSGYLRAYSTDTQYF.

CDR3 residues: CASRDRVNEKLFF. For the CDR3, the DNA is TGTGCCAGCCGGGACAGGGTGAATGAAAAACTGTTTTTT. The chain employs TRBV19 and TRBJ1-4, with 9 bases that match TRBD1. Unmatched junction bases numbered 4, after V lost 9 bases and J lost 5 bases. In germline, CDR1 is LNHDA, CDR2 SQIVND (reference sequence). The CDR3 has 13 residues.

This rearrangement joins TRBV30 to TRBJ2-6, with a weak D call TRBD2 (5 bases). V lost 2 bases and J lost 7, with 12 bases in between. This CDR3 has 14 amino acids. Germline-derived CDR1 and CDR2 are GTSNPN and SVGIG (reference sequence). The CDR3 loop reads CAWSHKGEANVLTF. In nucleotides, the CDR3 is TGTGCCTGGAGTCATAAGGGAGAAGCCAACGTCCTGACTTTC.

V is TRBV6-1 and J is TRBJ2-1; 8 nucleotides agree with TRBD2. In germline, CDR1 is MNHNS, CDR2 SASEGT. The V segment lost 6 bases and the J segment 9 bases; nucleotides outside the gene matches: 13. CDR3 length equals 15 residues. The CDR3 region has the DNA TGTGCCAGCAGCAAAACTAGCGGTACGTACGGTGAGCAGTTCTTC. It encodes CASSKTSGTYGEQFF.

A few counts support this clonotype. The chain couples TRBV24-1 to TRBJ2-5, with D possibly TRBD2 on 6 matching bases. V was shortened by 9 bases and J by 5 bases, with 18 bases between the two germline ends. CDR3 length equals 14 residues. Germline V gene data show CDR1 as KGHDR and CDR2 as SFDVKD. CDR3 nucleotide sequence: TGTGCCACCCCAGGCCTCTCGGGGGTGGAGACCCAGTACTTC. It is translated as CATPGLSGVETQYF.

The rearrangement uses TRBV15 and TRBJ2-7; D possibly corresponds to TRBD1 (6 bases). The CDR3 loop spans 14 amino acids. V was pared by 4 bases and J by 6 bases, with 16 bases between. Germline values: CDR1 LNHNV, CDR2 YYDKDF (reference sequence). CDR3 sequence: CATSTQGVGFEQYF. Written as DNA, the CDR3 is TGTGCCACCAGCACACAGGGTGTGGGATTCGAGCAGTACTTC.

The chain recombines TRBV7-8 with TRBJ1-2; 7 nucleotides align to TRBD1. The CDR3 is 13 residues long. Germline V gene sequence: CDR1 SGHVS, CDR2 FQNEAQ. Germline trimming cut 4 bases from V and 8 bases from J; bases unmatched to any gene: 7. The CDR3 DNA reads as TGTGCCAGCAGCTACCGGGACAGATGGGGCTACACCTTC. Translated, it gives CASSYRDRWGYTF.

The V gene is TRBV12-3 or TRBV12-4, the J gene TRBJ1-5; weak D call: TRBD1 (5 bases). V was shortened by 2 bases and J by 2 bases, with 16 bases between the two germline ends. This CDR3 contains 17 residues. CDR3 nucleotide sequence: TGTGCCAGCAGTTTATCCGGGGGAAAGTTTGGCAATCAGCCCCAGCATTTT. This encodes CASSLSGGKFGNQPQHF.

The V call is TRBV20-1, the J call TRBJ2-7; tentative D call: TRBD2 (6 bases). This CDR3 spans 14 amino acids. V was clipped by 0 bases and J by 6 bases, with 15 bases between them. Per the germline V gene, CDR1 is DFQATT and CDR2 is SNEGSKA (reference sequence). CDR3 in amino acids: CSARDTPGVSEQYF. CDR3 in DNA: TGCAGTGCTAGAGATACACCGGGAGTGAGCGAGCAGTACTTC.

The V and J genes are TRBV19 and TRBJ1-5, with D tentatively TRBD1 (5 bases). V lost 3 bases and J lost 9, with 15 bases in between. The germline V gene has CDR1 LNHDA and CDR2 SQIVND (reference sequence). The CDR3 loop spans 14 amino acids. DNA for the CDR3: TGTGCCAGTAGTATCGCAGGGAAGAGAAGGCCCCAGCATTTT. Protein sequence: CASSIAGKRRPQHF.

This clonotype was observed a handful of times. The rearrangement links TRBV29-1 to TRBJ1-1; a possible D gene is TRBD1 (5 bases). The V end was cut by 3 bases, the J end by 4 bases, with 12 bases between. The CDR3 contains 13 residues. Germline V CDR1 and CDR2: SQVTM, ANQGSEA. CDR3 in amino acids: CSVERGLGTEAFF. Written as DNA, the CDR3 is TGCAGCGTTGAGAGGGGCTTGGGCACTGAAGCTTTCTTT.

V is TRBV27 and J is TRBJ1-5; D is ambiguous. CDR1 is MNHEY, CDR2 SMNVEV, per germline (reference sequence). Trimming left V 4 bases short and J 0 bases short, with 7 bases between. The CDR3 is made up of 14 amino acids. This CDR3 reads CASSSQYSNQPQHF. The CDR3 DNA reads as TGTGCCAGCAGTTCCCAATATAGCAATCAGCCCCAGCATTTT.

The chain carries TRBV20-1 and TRBJ2-5; D possibly uses TRBD1 or TRBD2 (6 bases each). This CDR3 is built from 14 residues. Germline values: CDR1 DFQATT, CDR2 SNEGSKA (reference sequence). Trimming stripped 5 bases from V and 4 bases from J, with 17 bases between. Here the CDR3 reads CSAGSPGARETQYF. The CDR3 region has the DNA TGCAGTGCTGGTTCCCCGGGGGCTCGAGAGACCCAGTACTTC.

The rearrangement joins TRBV25-1 to TRBJ2-7; 11 nucleotides align to TRBD2. V dropped 6 bases and J dropped 1; count of bases not matched to a gene: 2. This CDR3 is 14 amino acids long. CDR1 MGHDK and CDR2 SYGVNS come from the germline V gene. The CDR3 sequence: CASSRTSGSYEQYF. CDR3 nucleotides: TGTGCCAGCAGCAGGACTAGCGGGTCCTACGAGCAGTACTTC.

The chain has TRBV21-1 and TRBJ2-5. TRBV21-1 is recorded as a pseudogene. There are 14 residues in the CDR3. The CDR3 DNA is TGTGCCAGCTATGAACGGTGCCCCCAAGAGACCCAGTACTTC. This gives the protein CASYERCPQETQYF.

This clonotype was seen a handful of times. The chain combines TRBV7-3 with TRBJ2-7; a possible D gene is TRBD1 (7 bases). The V gene lost 5 bases and the J gene lost 5 bases, with 16 bases spanning the gap. The CDR3 contains 14 residues. Germline values: CDR1 SGHTA, CDR2 FQGTGA. The CDR3 DNA reads TGTGCCAGCAGCGTACAGGGGTCGGGGGACGAGCAGTACTTC. Its protein product is CASSVQGSGDEQYF.

This clonotype was seen just once. This chain connects TRBV6-5 to TRBJ2-7, with 7 bases aligning to TRBD2. V shed 3 bases, J shed 3 bases, and the junction held 2 bases outside the gene matches. This CDR3 is 13 amino acids long. CDR1 and CDR2 from the germline V gene are MNHEY and SVGAGI. The CDR3 bases are TGTGCCAGCAGTTATAGCGGGTACTACGAGCAGTACTTC. This gives the protein CASSYSGYYEQYF.

The chain carries TRBV15 and TRBJ2-2, with TRBD2 matching 7 bases. V gave up 1 base and J gave up 8 bases; unmatched junction bases: 7. Germline V gives CDR1 LNHNV, CDR2 YYDKDF (reference sequence). CDR3 length: 15 amino acids. CDR3 in DNA: TGTGCCACCAGCAGAGTTCGGGCGGGAGTTGGGGAGCTGTTTTTT. It encodes CATSRVRAGVGELFF.

On this clonotype: One end of the junction does not line up with germline, which may come from a read error. This chain joins TRBV5-3 and TRBJ2-5; 8 nucleotides align to TRBD1. TRBV5-3 belongs to the ORF category, with a function that is uncertain. This CDR3 region has 15 residues. CDR3 sequence (DNA): TGTGCCAGCAGCTTGGCAGGGACAGGTCAAGAGACCCAGTACTTC. Translation: CASSLAGTGQETQYF.

The gene calls are TRBV7-3 and TRBJ2-5; 7 bases line up with TRBD1. The CDR3 extends over 13 amino acids. V gave up 2 bases and J gave up 3 bases; unmatched junction bases: 0. Germline V gives CDR1 SGHTA, CDR2 FQGTGA. The DNA for the CDR3 is TGTGCCAGCAGCTTACAGGGGGAAGAGACCCAGTACTTC. This codes for CASSLQGEETQYF. The whole variable domain, filled in from reference TRBV7-3 and TRBJ2-5, reads GAGVSQTPSNKVTEKGKYVELRCDPISGHTALYWYRQSLGQGPEFLIYFQGTGAADDSGLPNDRFFAVRPEGSVSTLKIQRTERGDSAVYLCASSLQGEETQYFGPGTRLLVL.

The chain carries TRBV6-1 and TRBJ2-5; no firm D call. CDR1 MNHNS and CDR2 SASEGT come from the germline V gene. The length of the CDR3 is 14 residues. Trimming took off 6 bases at V and 1 base at J, with 12 bases between the two ends. The DNA of the CDR3 is TGTGCCAGCAGGGAGACCTTGGCCCAAGAGACCCAGTACTTC. Translation gives CASRETLAQETQYF.

J is TRBJ2-7 and V is TRBV6-1; 8 nucleotides match TRBD1. The V gene end was trimmed by 6 bases and the J gene end by 0 bases; junction bases not matched to a gene: 4. The germline V gene has CDR1 MNHNS and CDR2 SASEGT. The CDR3 covers 14 residues. CDR3 sequence (DNA): TGTGCCAGCAGGCCCGGGACAGGCTCCTACGAGCAGTACTTC. It translates to CASRPGTGSYEQYF.

The rearrangement joins TRBV6-1 to TRBJ1-2; TRBD1 is a possible D gene (6 bases). Germline V CDR1 and CDR2: MNHNS, SASEGT. Trimming removed 6 bases from V and 7 bases from J, with 18 bases in between. The CDR3 is 14 amino acids. CDR3 amino acids: CASRPVSGGGGYTF. Written as DNA, the CDR3 is TGTGCCAGCAGGCCCGTTAGCGGGGGCGGTGGCTACACCTTC.